A single sample is the source of the 24 T cell receptor beta chains below, sequenced in a study of T cells in tuberculosis. Repertoires were generated with immunoSEQ multiplex PCR, while TCRdb's copy carries only in-frame clones and drops some. The sample yields tens of thousands of clones, approximately 94% seen once. The sequencing input was PBMCs. These receptors came from a donor aged 5 to 30 with latent tuberculosis or without tuberculosis infection.

The chain combines TRBV5-1 with TRBJ2-2; D is perhaps TRBD2 (6 bases). This CDR3 comprises 15 residues. V lost 5 bases to trimming and J lost 2 bases, with 13 bases between them. Germline V CDR1 and CDR2: SGHRS, YFSETQ. The CDR3 DNA is TGCGCCAGCAGACCAGGAGGGCCAAACACCGGGGAGCTGTTTTTT. This sequence encodes CASRPGGPNTGELFF.

The chain couples TRBV29-1 to TRBJ1-1, with D perhaps matching TRBD1 (6 bases). Deletions cut 7 bases from V and 5 bases from J, with 17 bases between. The length of the CDR3 is 13 residues. Germline V gene sequence: CDR1 SQVTM, CDR2 ANQGSEA. CDR3 sequence reads: CSGAGGGRTEAFF. CDR3 nucleotide sequence: TGCAGCGGGGCGGGAGGGGGGAGGACTGAAGCTTTCTTT.

DNA of the CDR3: TGCGCCAGCAGCCCCGGGTCTAGCGGGAGAGATACGCAGTATTTT. Its translation is CASSPGSSGRDTQYF. The rearrangement links TRBV4-3 to TRBJ2-3; 10 bases are a match to TRBD2. CDR3 length: 15 amino acids. The ends lost 4 bases at V and 5 bases at J; junction bases unmatched: 6. Germline loops: CDR1 LGHNA, CDR2 YSLEER.

The sample holds a few counts of this clone. In nucleotides, the CDR3 is TGTGCCAGCAGCTCGTTGGACAGGGGGGCGTTGGTGTCTGGCTACACCTTC. Its translation is CASSSLDRGALVSGYTF. This chain connects TRBV13 to TRBJ1-2; 10 bases match TRBD1. Unmatched junction bases numbered 15, after V lost 4 bases and J lost 7 bases. CDR3 length: 17 residues. CDR1 is PRHDT and CDR2 is FYEKMQ in the germline V gene (reference sequence).

This clone was seen just once. V usage is TRBV10-3 and J usage is TRBJ1-3; D gene uncertain. The CDR3 runs 15 residues. Germline loops: CDR1 ENHRY, CDR2 SYGVKD. Trimming removed 4 bases from V and 0 bases from J, with 10 bases in between. The CDR3 loop reads CAISGQMSSGNTIYF. CDR3 nucleotides: TGTGCCATCAGTGGTCAAATGAGCTCTGGAAACACCATATATTTT.

This rearrangement joins TRBV9 to TRBJ2-1, with TRBD2 matching 10 bases. Germline V gives CDR1 SGDLS, CDR2 YYNGEE. The J segment lost 5 bases and the V segment lost 0 bases, leaving 2 bases of the junction unmatched. CDR3 length: 15 residues. DNA for the CDR3: TGTGCCAGCAGCGTAGACAGCGGGAGGGACAATGAGCAGTTCTTC. It translates to CASSVDSGRDNEQFF.

This sequence joins TRBV30 and TRBJ1-2; maybe TRBD1 (6 bases). V shed 2 bases and J shed 0 bases, with 16 bases lying between them. The germline V gene has CDR1 GTSNPN and CDR2 SVGIG (reference sequence). There are 16 residues in the CDR3. CDR3 sequence reads: CAWSYGDQGPNYGYTF. Here the CDR3 DNA reads TGTGCCTGGAGTTATGGCGATCAGGGGCCTAACTATGGCTACACCTTC.

CDR3 sequence (DNA): TGTGCCAGCTCACCGGCGATCACTAGCGGAGCCTACGAGCAGTACTTC. This sequence encodes CASSPAITSGAYEQYF. The chain recombines TRBV18 with TRBJ2-7, with 8 bases lining up with TRBD2. Per germline, CDR1 KGHSH and CDR2 LQKENI. The CDR3 totals 16 residues. V trimming: 3 bases; J trimming: 2 bases; junction bases outside the gene matches: 9.

The V gene is TRBV10-3, the J gene TRBJ2-2; TRBD1 is a possible D gene (5 bases). The CDR3 covers 13 residues. Germline CDR1 ENHRY, CDR2 SYGVKD. Trimming removed 6 bases at V and 1 base at J, with 6 bases between. CDR3 amino acids: CAIRDRNTGELFF. CDR3 DNA sequence: TGTGCCATCAGAGACAGGAACACCGGGGAGCTGTTTTTT.

The J gene is TRBJ1-1, the V gene TRBV30, with 9 bases lining up with TRBD1. The CDR3 consists of 15 residues. With V trimmed by 0 bases and J by 3 bases, 5 bases remained unmatched. Germline CDR1 GTSNPN, CDR2 SVGIG (reference sequence). The CDR3 coding sequence is TGTGCCTGGAGTGTATATGGACAGGGGTACACTGAAGCTTTCTTT. It yields the protein CAWSVYGQGYTEAFF.

The genes are TRBV6-6 and TRBJ1-2; no definite D call. Germline lookup yields CDR1 MNHNY and CDR2 SVGAGI (reference sequence). CDR3 size: 13 residues. Trimming cost V 0 bases and J 6 bases, with 8 bases left between them. Here the CDR3 DNA reads TGTGCCAGCAGTTACTCGAGGGAAAATGGCTACACCTTC. Translation: CASSYSRENGYTF.

The V gene is TRBV7-8, the J gene TRBJ2-1; D perhaps matches TRBD2 (6 bases). V lost 1 base and J lost 4, with 23 bases in between. The germline V gene encodes CDR1 SGHVS and CDR2 FQNEAQ. CDR3 length equals 19 residues. Here the CDR3 reads CASSLGDSQGSLPYNEQFF. As DNA, the CDR3 is TGTGCCAGCAGCTTAGGGGACTCCCAGGGTAGTCTCCCATACAATGAGCAGTTCTTC.

This clone was found once. The rearrangement joins TRBV7-4 to TRBJ2-7; 8 nucleotides align to TRBD2. The CDR3 has 15 amino acids. The germline gives CDR1 SGHVT, CDR2 SQSDAQ. V trimming: 6 bases; J trimming: 3 bases; junction bases outside the gene matches: 10. DNA for the CDR3: TGTGCCAGCAGGGCCCCACTAGCGGCTTTCTACGAGCAGTACTTC. This translates into CASRAPLAAFYEQYF.

This sequence joins TRBV5-4 and TRBJ2-1; 12 bases fit TRBD2. Looked up from germline, CDR1 is SGHNT and CDR2 is YYREEE (reference sequence). The CDR3 length is 18 residues. V was clipped by 4 bases and J by 5 bases; unmatched bases: 13. This CDR3 reads CASSLYSGLAGPNNEQFF. Written as DNA, the CDR3 is TGTGCCAGCAGCCTCTACTCAGGACTAGCGGGACCCAACAATGAGCAGTTCTTC.

The chain combines TRBV7-9 with TRBJ2-7, with 8 bases matching TRBD2. Trimming removed 5 bases from V and 5 bases from J; junction bases left unmatched: 5. The CDR3 covers 13 residues. The germline gives CDR1 SEHNR, CDR2 FQNEAQ (reference sequence). The CDR3 region has the DNA TGTGCCAGCAGCGTGGGCGGGAGGAACGAGCAGTACTTC. It encodes CASSVGGRNEQYF.

This rearrangement joins TRBV5-1 to TRBJ2-3, with TRBD2 matching 10 bases. Unmatched junction bases numbered 3, after V lost 0 bases and J lost 2 bases. This CDR3 spans 16 amino acids. Germline V gene data show CDR1 as SGHRS and CDR2 as YFSETQ. This chain's CDR3 is CASSLGLAGFTDTQYF. The CDR3 DNA reads TGCGCCAGCAGCTTGGGACTAGCGGGTTTCACAGATACGCAGTATTTT.

The chain employs TRBV7-9 and TRBJ2-2, with 15 positions matching TRBD2. With V trimmed by 3 bases and J by 3 bases, 8 bases remained unmatched. CDR3 size: 19 residues. Germline-derived CDR1 and CDR2 are SEHNR and FQNEAQ (reference sequence). CDR3 amino acids: CASSFSGTSGRWDTGELFF. Written as DNA, the CDR3 is TGTGCCAGCAGCTTCTCCGGGACTAGCGGGAGGTGGGACACCGGGGAGCTGTTTTTT.

The J gene is TRBJ2-4, the V gene TRBV27; tentatively, D is TRBD1 (5 bases). The CDR3 spans 15 residues. The V end lost 5 bases, the J end lost 0 bases, and 11 bases lay between the germline ends. Per the germline V gene, CDR1 is MNHEY and CDR2 is SMNVEV (reference sequence). CDR3 sequence reads: CASSPRQTAKNIQYF. The DNA of the CDR3 is TGTGCCAGCAGTCCCCGACAGACAGCCAAAAACATTCAGTACTTC.

The genes are TRBV9 and TRBJ1-5; 7 positions match TRBD1. The junction had 7 bases not matched to a gene; V was cut back by 0 bases and J by 7 bases. There are 15 residues in the CDR3. Germline V gene lookup returns CDR1 SGDLS and CDR2 YYNGEE. CDR3 bases: TGTGCCAGCAGCGTAGAGGGGACAGCCAGGCAGCCCCAGCATTTT. This codes for CASSVEGTARQPQHF. Full variable domain (outside the CDR3, taken from reference TRBV9 and TRBJ1-5): DSGVTQTPKHLITATGQRVTLRCSPRSGDLSVYWYQQSLDQGLQFLIQYYNGEERAKGNILERFSAQQFPDLHSELNLSSLELGDSALYFCASSVEGTARQPQHFGDGTRLSIL.

This clone was picked up a small number of times. The V gene is TRBV2, the J gene TRBJ2-7; D perhaps matches TRBD2 (5 bases). Trimming removed 2 bases at V and 3 bases at J, with 8 bases between. The CDR3 covers 13 residues. CDR1 and CDR2 (germline): SNHLY, FYNNEI. In nucleotides, the CDR3 is TGTGCCAGCAGTGAACCGGGGAACTACGAGCAGTACTTC. Encoded protein: CASSEPGNYEQYF.

The genes are TRBV7-2 and TRBJ1-5, with D hard to call. From germline, CDR1 is SGHTA and CDR2 FQGNSA. The CDR3 is 12 amino acids. V lost 4 bases, J lost 7 bases, and 8 bases lay in between. The CDR3 coding sequence is TGTGCCAGCAGCTCGAGCGGGCAGCCCCAGCATTTT. It yields the protein CASSSSGQPQHF.

The chain uses TRBV18 and TRBJ1-1; 8 nucleotides agree with TRBD1. In germline, CDR1 is KGHSH, CDR2 LQKENI. The CDR3 covers 12 residues. V shed 0 bases, J shed 11 bases, and the junction held 2 bases outside the gene matches. The CDR3 DNA is TGTGCCAGCTCACCACCGACAGGGGTGGCTTTCTTT. Its translation: CASSPPTGVAFF.

The chain recombines TRBV7-7 with TRBJ2-1; possibly TRBD2 for D (6 bases). This CDR3 has 14 residues. Germline-derived CDR1 and CDR2 are SSHAT and FNYEAQ (reference sequence). Trimming cost V 1 base and J 7 bases, with 11 bases left between them. The CDR3 here is CASSLGDGSNEQFF. CDR3 DNA: TGTGCCAGCAGCTTAGGGGACGGGAGTAATGAGCAGTTCTTC.

The rearrangement links TRBV13 to TRBJ2-7; weak D call: TRBD1 (6 bases). The ends were cut back, 4 bases at V and 2 bases at J, with 12 bases in the middle. The length of the CDR3 is 14 residues. Germline CDR1 and CDR2: PRHDT and FYEKMQ (reference sequence). The CDR3 loop is CASSSYRDTYEQYF. CDR3 nucleotides: TGTGCCAGCAGCTCGTACAGGGATACCTACGAGCAGTACTTC.